The sequence of this T cell receptor beta chain was determined in a study of long-term antiretroviral therapy in people with HIV. Every donor contributed at least one pre-ART and at least two post-ART PBMC samples. Roughly 0.85-11 million cryopreserved PBMC were held in samples before DNA extraction. As to this clone: Its antigen is currently unknown.

Findings and limits, study-wide: Against controls, HIV repertoires showed narrower ranges of CDR3 length.

Version v3.0 of the immunoSEQ assay was performed at survey level. The method was immunoSEQ multiplex PCR; TCRdb's version includes in-frame clones alone and lacks a portion of them. This table has some 20,000 clones, about 77% appearing once. The CDR3 spans 16 residues. The V end lost 1 base, the J end lost 8 bases, and 18 bases lay between the germline ends. CDR1 and CDR2 from the germline V gene are SEHNR and FQNEAQ (reference sequence). This sequence joins TRBV7-9 and TRBJ1-5, with D maybe TRBD1 (6 bases). The clonotype comes from a woman between 35 and 50 years old with HIV. Sequencing was performed on unsorted PBMCs, taken at the start of antiretroviral therapy, before treatment. CDR3 loop: CASSLGAGGDGEPQHF. The CDR3, as DNA: TGTGCCAGCAGCTTAGGGGCCGGGGGCGACGGGGAGCCCCAGCATTTT.